The rows below give T cell receptor beta chains drawn from one sample of a study of blood T cells in healthy people across ages. TCRdb itself ran the 5' RACE reads through MiXCR, one entry per CDR3 protein. The table includes roughly 1,700,000 distinct CDR3 sequences, roughly 30% detected once. Sample: blood. The receptors were gathered from a woman under 40 in good health. Each CDR3 is given with its conserved first and last residue. A D gene is named only where the DNA matches it firmly. Some rows have no size entry. The others give once, few or many, or a class for an expanded clone.

d_call | clone_size | j_call | v_call | cdr3_aa | cdr3_nt
TRBD1 | . | TRBJ1-2 | TRBV5-1 | CASSSGQFNYGYTF | TGCGCCAGCAGCTCGGGACAGTTTAACTATGGCTACACCTTC
. | . | TRBJ2-3 | TRBV25-1 | CASESGGTVGTDTQYF | TGTGCCAGTGAATCTGGAGGGACAGTTGGCACAGATACGCAGTATTTT
. | . | TRBJ2-5 | TRBV9 | CASSGDGGGQETQYF | TGTGCCAGCAGCGGAGACGGAGGGGGCCAAGAGACCCAGTACTTC
. | few | TRBJ1-6 | TRBV20-1 | CSARGQINSPLHF | TGCAGTGCCCGGGGGCAGATTAATTCACCCCTCCACTTT
. | . | TRBJ1-1 | TRBV20-1 | CSARVWENTEAFF | TGCAGTGCTAGAGTTTGGGAGAACACTGAAGCTTTCTTT
TRBD1 | many | TRBJ2-1 | TRBV5-5 | CASSSQQGMPYNEQFF | TGTGCCAGCAGCAGTCAACAGGGGATGCCCTACAATGAGCAGTTCTTC
TRBD2 | . | TRBJ2-1 | TRBV7-2 | CASSNQRGAYNEQFF | TGTGCCAGCAGCAACCAGCGGGGGGCCTACAATGAGCAGTTCTTC
. | . | TRBJ2-7 | TRBV5-8 | CASSLGGLEGSYGQYF | TGTGCCAGCAGCTTGGGTGGCCTCGAGGGCTCCTACGGGCAGTACTTC
. | few | TRBJ2-1 | TRBV24-1 | CATSDWGAHQFF | TGTGCCACCAGTGATTGGGGCGCTCATCAGTTCTTC
. | many | TRBJ2-4 | TRBV7-2 | CASSQPGEALNIQYF | TGTGCCAGCAGCCAACCTGGGGAGGCCTTAAACATTCAGTACTTC
. | few | TRBJ1-6 | TRBV4-3 | CASGRAGRNSPLHF | TGCGCCAGCGGCCGGGCAGGGCGGAATTCACCCCTCCACTTT
. | few | TRBJ2-7 | TRBV10-3 | CAIAQGGDEQYF | TGTGCCATCGCCCAGGGAGGAGATGAGCAGTACTTC
. | . | TRBJ1-4 | TRBV9 | CASSVDFRTNEKLFF | TGTGCCAGCAGCGTAGATTTTAGGACTAATGAAAAACTGTTTTTT
. | . | TRBJ2-4 | TRBV3-1 | CASSQLRDPLSF | TGTGCCAGCAGCCAACTCCGGGACCCACTTAGCTTC
. | . | TRBJ2-5 | TRBV28 | CASSGVLGETQYF | TGTGCCAGCAGTGGGGTCCTGGGGGAGACCCAGTACTTC
. | few | TRBJ2-1 | TRBV3-1 | CASSQPRGDEQFF | TGTGCCAGCAGCCAACCCCGTGGGGATGAGCAGTTCTTC
TRBD1 | . | TRBJ1-4 | TRBV20-1 | CSAWDRGGEKLFF | TGCAGTGCTTGGGACAGGGGAGGTGAAAAACTGTTTTTT
TRBD2 | . | TRBJ2-7 | TRBV27 | CASSASLAGTYEQYF | TGTGCCAGCAGTGCCAGTCTAGCGGGAACCTACGAGCAGTACTTC
. | . | TRBJ2-3 | TRBV20-1 | CSARPPVQASTDTQYF | TGCAGTGCTAGACCTCCTGTCCAGGCTAGCACAGATACGCAGTATTTT
TRBD1 | . | TRBJ2-7 | TRBV12-3/TRBV12-4 | CASSLGQGAVSYEQYF | TGTGCCAGCAGTCTAGGACAGGGGGCAGTATCCTACGAGCAGTACTTC
TRBD2 | many | TRBJ2-3 | TRBV7-9 | CASSLAGVGTDTQYF | TGTGCCAGCAGTTTGGCGGGAGTGGGAACAGATACGCAGTATTTT
. | few | TRBJ2-2 | TRBV3-1 | CASSQDRVGGNTGELFF | TGTGCCAGCAGCCAAGATAGGGTCGGCGGGAACACCGGGGAGCTGTTTTTT
. | few | TRBJ2-7 | TRBV7-2 | CASSIWQAGSYEQYF | TGTGCCAGCAGCATATGGCAAGCGGGCTCCTACGAGCAGTACTTC
. | few | TRBJ2-6 | TRBV28 | CASSSGRGAGANVLTF | TGTGCCAGCAGTTCAGGAAGGGGCGCAGGGGCCAACGTCCTGACTTTC
TRBD2 | few | TRBJ2-3 | TRBV27 | CASSLREADTQYF | TGTGCCAGCAGTTTACGGGAGGCAGATACGCAGTATTTT
TRBD1 | . | TRBJ1-2 | TRBV27 | CASRGQGARAGGGYTF | TGTGCCAGCAGGGGGCAGGGGGCGCGGGCCGGCGGAGGCTACACCTTC
TRBD2 | few | TRBJ2-4 | TRBV20-1 | CSAKIAGIKNIQYF | TGCAGTGCTAAAATAGCGGGAATTAAAAACATTCAGTACTTC
. | . | TRBJ2-3 | TRBV12-3/TRBV12-4 | CASSPRSGLSTDAQYF | TGTGCCAGCAGCCCCCGGTCAGGCCTCAGCACAGATGCGCAGTATTTT
TRBD1 | few | TRBJ2-7 | TRBV6-2/TRBV6-3 | CASSPPGQGFGEQYF | TGTGCCAGCAGCCCACCCGGACAGGGCTTCGGGGAGCAGTACTTC
TRBD1 | . | TRBJ2-3 | TRBV20-1 | CSARERGTGVGTDTQYF | TGCAGTGCTAGAGAAAGGGGGACAGGGGTCGGCACAGATACGCAGTATTTT
TRBD1 | few | TRBJ1-2 | TRBV20-1 | CSAPPWDSVNYGYTF | TGCAGTGCCCCGCCCTGGGACAGCGTTAACTATGGCTACACCTTC
. | . | TRBJ2-5 | TRBV12-3/TRBV12-4 | CASSLGTTDQKETQYF | TGTGCCAGCAGTTTGGGGACAACGGACCAAAAAGAGACCCAGTACTTC
. | . | TRBJ2-1 | TRBV9 | CASSVDSLQETQFF | TGTGCCAGCAGCGTGGACAGCCTCCAAGAGACCCAGTTCTTC
. | few | TRBJ1-2 | TRBV28 | CASTRARGDGNYGYTF | TGTGCCAGCACCCGGGCACGAGGGGACGGTAACTATGGCTACACCTTC
. | . | TRBJ2-7 | TRBV5-1 | CASSPLVGGSYEQYF | TGCGCCAGCAGCCCGCTTGTCGGTGGGTCCTACGAGCAGTACTTC
. | many | TRBJ2-3 | TRBV4-2 | CASSPALDRGTDTQYF | TGTGCCAGCAGCCCCGCTCTGGATAGAGGAACAGATACGCAGTATTTT
. | few | TRBJ2-1 | TRBV6-2/TRBV6-3 | CASNFEIYNEQFF | TGTGCCAGCAATTTCGAGATCTACAATGAGCAGTTCTTC
. | few | TRBJ1-1 | TRBV18 | CASSPNNRVWVEAFF | TGTGCCAGCTCACCAAATAACCGTGTGTGGGTTGAAGCTTTCTTT
. | few | TRBJ2-2 | TRBV9 | CASSATLVFGELFF | TGTGCCAGCAGCGCAACCCTTGTATTCGGGGAGCTGTTTTTT
. | once | TRBJ1-6 | TRBV5-6 | CASSLLSGVQSPLHF | TGTGCCAGCAGCTTATTGAGCGGTGTCCAGTCACCCCTCCACTTT
TRBD1 | many | TRBJ2-7 | TRBV7-9 | CASSLAGGENEQYF | TGTGCCAGCAGCTTAGCAGGGGGCGAAAACGAGCAGTACTTC
. | . | TRBJ1-2 | TRBV7-2 | CASSLKEGYTF | TGTGCCAGCAGCTTGAAGGAGGGCTACACCTTC
. | . | TRBJ2-1 | TRBV11-2 | CASSSQTDDEQFF | TGTGCCAGCAGCTCACAGACAGACGATGAGCAGTTCTTC
. | . | TRBJ2-1 | TRBV20-1 | CSASGSDGNEQFF | TGCAGTGCTAGCGGGAGTGATGGCAATGAGCAGTTCTTC
. | . | TRBJ2-1 | TRBV30 | CAWSWGRDEQFF | TGTGCCTGGAGCTGGGGACGGGATGAGCAGTTCTTC
. | . | TRBJ1-2 | TRBV6-5 | CASSPLQGMGGYTF | TGTGCCAGCAGTCCCCTGCAGGGGATGGGTGGCTACACCTTC
. | . | TRBJ2-7 | TRBV27 | CASSLWGEETRYF | TGTGCCAGCAGTTTATGGGGGGAAGAGACCCGGTACTTC
TRBD1 | few | TRBJ1-6 | TRBV25-1 | CASALTGASPLHF | TGTGCCAGCGCCTTGACAGGGGCCTCACCCCTCCACTTT
TRBD2 | . | TRBJ2-3 | TRBV7-6 | CASSLAPSGSIPDTQYF | TGTGCCAGCAGCTTAGCGCCAAGCGGGAGTATACCAGATACGCAGTATTTT
. | . | TRBJ1-6 | TRBV5-1 | CASSDGRSSYNSPLHF | TGCGCCAGCAGCGATGGCCGGAGCTCCTATAATTCACCCCTCCACTTT